A selection of T cell receptor beta chains follows, all from one sample in a study of T-cell memory formation after mild COVID-19. TCRdb analysed the 5' RACE reads with MiXCR anew, one entry per CDR3 protein. The sample records roughly 580,000 distinct CDR3 sequences, about 20% being singletons. Sequenced sample: PBMCs or a T cell subset sorted from them (not recorded which). These TCRs come from an adult woman who had mild COVID-19 (a few samples of this study predate the infection). Cell type and time point are not known. The CDR3 runs from the conserved cysteine through the conserved F or W. A D gene is named only where the DNA matches it firmly. Clone size, where shown, is once, few, many, or a class for clones that have expanded.

.	.	TRBV6-6	TRBJ1-5	TGTGCCAGCAGATCCAAATCGGGGCCTGCCGGACAGCCCCAGCATTTT	CASRSKSGPAGQPQHF
.	.	TRBV10-3	TRBJ2-3	TGTGCCATCAGAAGAAGCGGGTTCGGAGATACGCAGTATTTT	CAIRRSGFGDTQYF
.	.	TRBV12-3/TRBV12-4	TRBJ2-7	TGTGCCAGCAGCATGGGGATGGAGCTACCCGAGCAGTACTTC	CASSMGMELPEQYF
.	TRBD2	TRBV6-2/TRBV6-3	TRBJ2-1	TGTGCCAGCAGTTACTCGGCAGGGAGGGAACGGGGAAGCTCCTACAATGAGCAGTTCTTC	CASSYSAGRERGSSYNEQFF
.	.	TRBV4-1	TRBJ2-7	TGCGCCAGCAGTGCGGGAAGCTCCTACGAGCAGTACTTC	CASSAGSSYEQYF
.	.	TRBV24-1	TRBJ1-2	TGTGCCACCAGAGGGGGGGACGTCGGCTACACCTTC	CATRGGDVGYTF
.	.	TRBV5-1	TRBJ2-7	TGCGCCAGCAGCTCCCTGGGGCCCTACGAGCAGTACTTC	CASSSLGPYEQYF
few	.	TRBV18	TRBJ2-7	TGTGCCAGCTCACCAGCCCCAGGGGAAATCAACGAGCAGTACTTC	CASSPAPGEINEQYF
few	.	TRBV11-2	TRBJ2-3	TGTGCCAGCAGCTTTAACTCCCCCCCCAGCACAGATACGCAGTATTTT	CASSFNSPPSTDTQYF
many	TRBD2	TRBV5-1	TRBJ2-1	TGCGCCAGCAGTAACGCGGGGGTATACAATGAGCAGTTCTTC	CASSNAGVYNEQFF
few	.	TRBV4-1	TRBJ1-1	TGCGCCAGCAGCCGCCTTTCGGCAGGGAAAGCTTTCTTT	CASSRLSAGKAFF
.	.	TRBV28	TRBJ2-1	TGTGCCAGCAGTTTATGGGGCCAACGGGGCTCCTACAATGAGCAGTTCTTC	CASSLWGQRGSYNEQFF
.	TRBD1	TRBV12-3/TRBV12-4	TRBJ1-4	TGTGCCAGCAAACCGGGACAGCGCCATGAAAAACTGTTTTTT	CASKPGQRHEKLFF
.	.	TRBV20-1	TRBJ2-1	TGCAGTGCTAGAGACCGGGAGTTGATCAATGAGCAGTTCTTC	CSARDRELINEQFF
few	.	TRBV10-3	TRBJ2-7	TGTGCCATCGCGCAGGGAAGAGTTTACGAGCAGTACTTC	CAIAQGRVYEQYF
.	.	TRBV6-2/TRBV6-3	TRBJ1-2	TGTGCCAGCAGTTACTCGAAACGGGTTGGCTACACCTTC	CASSYSKRVGYTF
.	TRBD1	TRBV5-1	TRBJ1-2	TGCGCCAGCAGCTTGGCGGGGGACAGGGAGAAGAATGGCTACACCTTC	CASSLAGDREKNGYTF
.	TRBD2	TRBV20-1	TRBJ2-7	TGCAGTGCTAGACTGCTAGCGGGGAACTACGAGCAGTACTTC	CSARLLAGNYEQYF
few	TRBD2	TRBV20-1	TRBJ2-1	TGCAGTGCTAGAAGTCCTAGCGGCAATGAGCAGTTCTTC	CSARSPSGNEQFF
.	.	TRBV12-3/TRBV12-4	TRBJ1-4	TGTGCCAGCAGTTTAGGGGACTCCTTTGCAACTAATGAAAAACTGTTTTTT	CASSLGDSFATNEKLFF
.	.	TRBV11-2	TRBJ2-3	TGTGCCAGCAGCTTAGATCCTGGAGGGGTTAGCACAGATACGCAGTATTTT	CASSLDPGGVSTDTQYF
.	TRBD1	TRBV20-1	TRBJ1-3	TGCAGTGCTAGAGATCCGACAGGGCCTGGAAACACCATATATTTT	CSARDPTGPGNTIYF
few	TRBD2	TRBV15	TRBJ2-1	TGTGCCACCAGCCTGGGTCGCTACGGGCTAGCGGGATTCCCTCCCAATGAGCAGTTCTTC	CATSLGRYGLAGFPPNEQFF
.	.	TRBV5-1	TRBJ1-1	TGCGCCAGCGGCAACGGGGGCCCGAACACTGAAGCTTTCTTT	CASGNGGPNTEAFF